This is a list of T cell receptor beta chains from one sample in a study of cytomegalovirus exposure and HLA in healthy donors. Generated by immunoSEQ multiplex PCR, the TCRdb table keeps only in-frame clones and is missing some. The repertoire holds over 150,000 clones, roughly 80% seen once, with approximately 2.1% in the top ten. Sequencing was carried out using PBMCs. Source of these receptors: a man aged 50 to 60 in good health and CMV-seropositive. Each CDR3 is given with its conserved first and last residue. A D gene is named only where the DNA matches it firmly. Size is omitted from some rows. Given values are once, few, many or a class for expanded clones.

- TRBJ2-5 TRBV19 TRBD2 CASTDAAGLQETQYF TGTGCCAGTACCGACGCAGCGGGACTCCAAGAGACCCAGTACTTC
once TRBJ2-7 TRBV15 - CATSRDRTVLYEQYF TGTGCCACCAGCAGAGATCGGACAGTGCTCTACGAGCAGTACTTC
- TRBJ2-1 TRBV27 - CASSGGGPPSYNEQFF TGTGCCAGCAGTGGGGGGGGCCCCCCTTCTTACAATGAGCAGTTCTTC
- TRBJ1-6 TRBV2 TRBD1 CASSEERTGHSPLHF TGTGCCAGCAGTGAAGAGCGGACAGGGCATTCACCCCTCCACTTT
few TRBJ2-5 TRBV5-1 TRBD2 CASSLGRGGLRETQYF TGCGCCAGCAGCTTGGGGCGGGGGGGCCTGAGAGAGACCCAGTACTTC
- TRBJ1-5 TRBV2 TRBD1 CASQDRRGNQPQHF TGTGCCAGCCAGGACAGGAGGGGGAATCAGCCCCAGCATTTT
- TRBJ2-1 TRBV7-3 - CASSLTEGHEQFF TGTGCCAGCAGCTTAACGGAGGGCCATGAGCAGTTCTTC
- TRBJ1-2 TRBV6-5 TRBD1 CASSYVRTGGGYGYTF TGTGCCAGCAGTTACGTACGGACAGGGGGTGGCTATGGCTACACCTTC
- TRBJ2-7 TRBV4-3 TRBD1 CASSQGSTGGSYEQYF TGCGCCAGCAGCCAAGGGAGTACAGGGGGCTCCTACGAGCAGTACTTC
few TRBJ2-2 TRBV6-5 TRBD1 CASRPDRVNTGELFF TGTGCCAGCAGACCCGACAGGGTGAACACCGGGGAGCTGTTTTTT
few TRBJ2-1 TRBV9 - CASSALISGSSYNEQFF TGTGCCAGCAGCGCGTTAATTAGCGGCAGCTCCTACAATGAGCAGTTCTTC
few TRBJ1-5 TRBV6-1 - CASSELGVASNQPQHF TGTGCCAGCAGTGAATTAGGGGTAGCTAGCAATCAGCCCCAGCATTTT
- TRBJ2-2 TRBV9 TRBD2 CASSQRLAAHTGELFF TGTGCCAGCAGCCAAAGACTAGCGGCGCACACCGGGGAGCTGTTTTTT
- TRBJ1-3 TRBV7-7 - CASSMQEGNTIYF TGTGCTAGCAGCATGCAGGAAGGAAACACCATATATTTT